This is a list of T cell receptor beta chains from one sample in a study of blood T cells in healthy people across ages. TCRdb re-called the 5' RACE reads with MiXCR, one entry per CDR3 protein. The sample records approximately 900,000 distinct CDR3 sequences, approximately 32% being singletons. This sample was also put to use in a study of T cells of mothers and their children.

The material sequenced was blood. These receptors originate from a woman aged 40-49 years in good health. Both conserved end residues are part of each CDR3. A D gene is named only where the DNA matches it firmly.

-,TRBJ1-2,TRBV4-3,CASSQDSRQANYGYTF
TRBD2,TRBJ2-4,TRBV7-8,CASSPMREGLNIQYF
TRBD2,TRBJ2-1,TRBV6-2/TRBV6-3,CASSSPSGGLRNEQFF
TRBD2,TRBJ2-3,TRBV5-1,CASSLSSGGKDTQYF
-,TRBJ2-7,TRBV28,CASVPAGPANEQYF
TRBD2,TRBJ2-7,TRBV7-2,CASSSGGPVYEQYF
TRBD1,TRBJ1-2,TRBV5-5,CASSIGQGGYGYTF
TRBD1,TRBJ1-1,TRBV30,CAWRGTGVGTEAFF
-,TRBJ2-5,TRBV5-1,CASSLDRERETQYF
TRBD2,-,TRBV20-1,CSARWLAGNNEQYF
-,TRBJ2-7,TRBV4-2,CASSQAQGRSYEQYF
TRBD1,TRBJ1-1,TRBV20-1,CSARASDRGDTEAFF
-,TRBJ1-2,TRBV28,CASSLREAGIYGYTF
TRBD1,-,TRBV27,CASSFSGQGSNEQYF
TRBD1,TRBJ2-5,TRBV11-1,CASRYRTGTVQETQYF
TRBD2,TRBJ2-1,TRBV9,CASSPKGLAGYNEQFF
-,TRBJ1-4,TRBV3-1,CASSQDFGGGEKLFF
TRBD1,TRBJ1-4,TRBV7-9,CASSLFQGGFAPAEKLFF
-,TRBJ2-7,TRBV29-1,CSVEGGGLYEQYF
TRBD2,TRBJ2-7,TRBV3-1,CASSQEPLLAGDYEQYF